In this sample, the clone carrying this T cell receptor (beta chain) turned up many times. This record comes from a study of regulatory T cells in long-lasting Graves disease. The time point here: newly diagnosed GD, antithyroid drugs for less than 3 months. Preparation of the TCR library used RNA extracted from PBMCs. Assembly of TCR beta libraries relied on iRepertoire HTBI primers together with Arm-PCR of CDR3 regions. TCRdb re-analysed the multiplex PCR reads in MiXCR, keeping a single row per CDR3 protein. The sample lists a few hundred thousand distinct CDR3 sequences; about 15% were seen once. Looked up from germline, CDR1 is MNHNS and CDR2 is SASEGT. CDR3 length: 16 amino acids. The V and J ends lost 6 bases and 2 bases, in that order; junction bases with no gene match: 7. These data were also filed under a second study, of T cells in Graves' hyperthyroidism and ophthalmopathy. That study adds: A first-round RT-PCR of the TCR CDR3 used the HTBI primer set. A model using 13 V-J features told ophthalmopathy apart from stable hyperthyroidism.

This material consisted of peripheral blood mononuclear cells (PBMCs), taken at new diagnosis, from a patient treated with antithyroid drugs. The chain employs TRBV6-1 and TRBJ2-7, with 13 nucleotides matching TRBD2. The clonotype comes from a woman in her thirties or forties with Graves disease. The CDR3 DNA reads TGTGCCAGCAGGGATACCGGACTAGCGGGAGCCTACGAGCAGTACTTC. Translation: CASRDTGLAGAYEQYF.